The 23 T cell receptor beta chains presented below share a single source sample, sequenced in a study of shared clonotypes between healthy human individuals. CD8 cells regarded as naive lacked CD45RO, were positively chosen for CCR7, and omitted terminally differentiated effector memory CD45RA+ cells. Assay used: immunoSEQ multiplex PCR; TCRdb lists only in-frame clones, some missing. The data hold about 800,000 clones, with around 96% observed a single time. Sequencing was done on a sample of naive CD8+ T cells sorted from blood. These receptors originate from a man aged 25 to 45 in good health.

J is TRBJ2-1 and V is TRBV7-9; 7 nucleotides agree with TRBD1. J was trimmed by 6 bases and V by 1 base; bases with no gene match: 3. CDR1 SEHNR and CDR2 FQNEAQ come from the germline V gene (reference sequence). The CDR3 loop spans 14 amino acids. CDR3 region: CASSLETGINEQFF. DNA for the CDR3: TGTGCCAGCAGCTTAGAGACAGGGATCAATGAGCAGTTCTTC.

The chain uses TRBV27 and TRBJ2-7; D uncertain. V was shortened by 0 bases and J by 6 bases, with 12 bases between the two germline ends. This CDR3 is 14 amino acids long. CDR1 MNHEY and CDR2 SMNVEV come from the germline V gene (reference sequence). The CDR3 reads CASSLSRVSSEQYF. The CDR3 DNA reads TGTGCCAGCAGTTTATCCCGGGTTTCGTCCGAGCAGTACTTC.

A word on this clone: One end of the junction fails to match germline, which may point to a read error. The CDR3 sequence is CASRLGGEQFF. CDR3 nucleotides: TGTGCCAGCCGCTTGGGGGGCGAGCAGTTCTTC. This rearrangement joins TRBV7-9 to TRBJ2-1; D may correspond to TRBD1 or TRBD2 (6 bases each). Germline CDR1 is SEHNR and CDR2 is FQNEAQ (reference sequence). The CDR3 spans 11 residues.

This clone was found once. The gene calls are TRBV2 and TRBJ2-2; D remains unclear. There are 12 residues in the CDR3. From germline, CDR1 is SNHLY and CDR2 FYNNEI. Trimming stripped 7 bases from V and 5 bases from J, with 8 bases between. The CDR3 sequence is CASKSPTGELFF. The CDR3 DNA sequence: TGTGCCAGCAAAAGCCCGACCGGGGAGCTGTTTTTT. Filled out from reference TRBV2 and TRBJ2-2, the complete variable domain reads EPEVTQTPSHQVTQMGQEVILRCVPISNHLYFYWYRQILGQKVEFLVSFYNNEISEKSEIFDDQFSVERPDGSNFTLKIRSTKLEDSAMYFCASKSPTGELFFGEGSRLTVL.

V is TRBV4-1 and J is TRBJ2-7; 8 bases are shared with TRBD2. Germline CDR1 and CDR2: MGHRA and YSYEKL. V was pared by 2 bases and J by 7 bases, with 7 bases of the junction left unmatched. This CDR3 spans 14 amino acids. The CDR3 region is CASSQLHTSGEQYF. CDR3 nucleotides: TGCGCCAGCAGCCAACTCCACACTAGCGGTGAGCAGTACTTC.

The chain combines TRBV4-2 with TRBJ2-1; the D is unclear. Germline V CDR1 and CDR2: LGHNA, YNFKEQ. This CDR3 contains 14 residues. V shed 0 bases and J shed 4 bases, with 7 bases lying between them. The CDR3 sequence: CASSQDGVYNEQFF. CDR3 sequence (DNA): TGTGCCAGCAGCCAAGACGGCGTGTACAATGAGCAGTTCTTC.

The chain is built from TRBV5-6 and TRBJ2-7; TRBD2 might be the D (6 bases). This CDR3 is built from 15 residues. Germline V gives CDR1 SGHDT, CDR2 YYEEEE. Trimming took off 3 bases at V and 4 bases at J, with 17 bases between the two ends. The CDR3 sequence: CASSSRPGREYEQYF. DNA for the CDR3: TGTGCCAGCAGCTCCCGCCCGGGCCGGGAGTACGAGCAGTACTTC.

The chain is built from TRBV7-6 and TRBJ2-3; TRBD2 matches at 10 bases. Germline-derived CDR1 and CDR2 are SGHVS and FNYEAQ. The CDR3 length is 15 residues. The ends lost 5 bases at V and 0 bases at J; junction bases unmatched: 2. CDR3 loop: CASSPSGSSTDTQYF. The CDR3, as DNA: TGTGCCAGCAGCCCTAGCGGGAGTAGCACAGATACGCAGTATTTT.

This clone was recorded a few times. The chain is built from TRBV27 and TRBJ2-2; perhaps D is TRBD1 or TRBD2 (5 bases each). Germline CDR1 MNHEY, CDR2 SMNVEV (reference sequence). The length of the CDR3 is 16 residues. Trimming removed 6 bases at V and 0 bases at J, with 14 bases between. Here the CDR3 DNA reads TGTGCCAGCAGGAGGGGTGGGGGACCGAACACCGGGGAGCTGTTTTTT. Amino acids: CASRRGGGPNTGELFF.

This clone was seen once. J is TRBJ2-7 and V is TRBV6-5; 9 bases are shared with TRBD2. Germline V lookup: CDR1 MNHEY, CDR2 SVGAGI. V was clipped by 5 bases and J by 2 bases; unmatched bases: 7. The CDR3 runs to 15 residues. CDR3 region: CASSVSGRNTYEQYF. CDR3 in DNA: TGTGCCAGCAGTGTTAGCGGGAGAAACACCTACGAGCAGTACTTC.

The CDR3 bases are TGTGCCAGTAGGCTAGCGGGCGGCTCCTACAATGAGCAGTTCTTC. It specifies CASRLAGGSYNEQFF. The rearrangement joins TRBV19 to TRBJ2-1, with TRBD2 identical over 8 bases. CDR1 and CDR2 (germline): LNHDA, SQIVND (reference sequence). V gave up 6 bases and J gave up 0 bases; unmatched junction bases: 4. CDR3 length: 15 amino acids. The whole variable domain, remainder taken from reference TRBV19 and TRBJ2-1, is DGGITQSPKYLFRKEGQNVTLSCEQNLNHDAMYWYRQDPGQGLRLIYYSQIVNDFQKGDIAEGYSVSREKKESFPLTVTSAQKNPTAFYLCASRLAGGSYNEQFFGPGTRLTVL.

This rearrangement joins TRBV4-1 to TRBJ2-7, with D possibly being TRBD2 (6 bases). CDR1 MGHRA and CDR2 YSYEKL come from the germline V gene. Trimming took off 1 base at V and 1 base at J, with 14 bases between the two ends. The CDR3 has 16 amino acids. The CDR3 region is CASSQAGIRESYEQYF. DNA of the CDR3: TGCGCCAGCAGCCAAGCTGGGATCCGGGAGTCCTACGAGCAGTACTTC.

This chain uses TRBV7-8 with TRBJ2-7, with D possibly being TRBD2 (7 bases). Looked up from germline, CDR1 is SGHVS and CDR2 is FQNEAQ. The CDR3 loop spans 13 amino acids. The CDR3 sequence: CAGGDLPSDEQYF. The CDR3 region has the DNA TGTGCAGGGGGGGACCTTCCCTCGGACGAGCAGTACTTC. Variable domain in full (rest from reference TRBV7-8 and TRBJ2-7): GAGVSQSPRYKVAKRGQDVALRCDPISGHVSLFWYQQALGQGPEFLTYFQNEAQLDKSGLPSDRFFAERPEGSVSTLKIQRTQQEDSAVYLCAGGDLPSDEQYFGPGTRLTVT.

The CDR3 protein is CASGSGYEQYF. The CDR3 coding sequence is TGTGCCAGCGGGAGTGGGTACGAGCAGTACTTC. V gene TRBV7-8 combines with J gene TRBJ2-7; tentative D call: TRBD2 (5 bases). Germline values: CDR1 SGHVS, CDR2 FQNEAQ. The CDR3 length is 11 residues. Trimming removed 8 bases from V and 4 bases from J, with 9 bases in between.

This rearrangement joins TRBV27 to TRBJ2-3; D possibly corresponds to TRBD1 (5 bases). Trimming removed 4 bases at V and 0 bases at J, with 17 bases between. CDR3 length equals 17 residues. Germline V gives CDR1 MNHEY, CDR2 SMNVEV (reference sequence). CDR3 in DNA: TGTGCCAGCAGTTGGGCAGGGCCGAAAACTAGCACAGATACGCAGTATTTT. It is translated as CASSWAGPKTSTDTQYF.

This clone was counted a single time. J is TRBJ2-7 and V is TRBV2; TRBD1 agrees at 7 bases. Germline V lookup: CDR1 SNHLY, CDR2 FYNNEI. V gave up 10 bases and J gave up 6 bases; unmatched junction bases: 15. The CDR3 runs to 14 residues. The CDR3 sequence is CATCPDREYGEQYF. CDR3 in DNA: TGTGCCACCTGCCCTGACAGGGAATACGGCGAGCAGTACTTC.

This clone was detected only once. The CDR3: CASSPFGSRGSYNEQFF. CDR3 DNA sequence: TGTGCCAGCAGCCCCTTCGGAAGTCGGGGCTCCTACAATGAGCAGTTCTTC. The chain employs TRBV13 and TRBJ2-1, with a tentative D call TRBD2 (5 bases). CDR1 and CDR2 from the germline V gene are PRHDT and FYEKMQ (reference sequence). The CDR3 runs 17 residues. Trimming left V 5 bases short and J 0 bases short, with 17 bases between.

With regard to this clone: Different DNA sequences within this sample yield the same CDR3. The V and J genes are TRBV9 and TRBJ2-7; 7 nucleotides align to TRBD2. CDR1 SGDLS and CDR2 YYNGEE come from the germline V gene. This CDR3 has 14 residues. V trimming: 2 bases; J trimming: 0 bases; junction bases outside the gene matches: 2. The CDR3 bases are TGTGCCAGCAGCGTTGCTAGCGGCTCCTACGAGCAGTACTTC. Protein sequence: CASSVASGSYEQYF.

V gene TRBV14 combines with J gene TRBJ2-4, with D possibly TRBD1 on 6 matching bases. The CDR3 runs 17 residues. The germline gives CDR1 SGHDN, CDR2 FVKESK. V dropped 0 bases and J dropped 10 bases, with 22 bases sitting between them. The CDR3 sequence: CASSQERGYGGDGIQYF. CDR3 DNA sequence: TGTGCCAGCAGCCAAGAAAGGGGGTATGGGGGAGATGGGATTCAGTACTTC.

The chain uses TRBV9 and TRBJ2-7; D is unresolved. The CDR3 extends over 13 amino acids. The germline CDR1 and CDR2 sequences are SGDLS and YYNGEE. V was pared by 0 bases and J by 2 bases, with 6 bases between. As DNA, the CDR3 is TGTGCCAGCAGCGTAGACGTCGCCTACGAGCAGTACTTC. As protein: CASSVDVAYEQYF.

This chain uses TRBV2 with TRBJ2-7; the D is unclear. CDR3 length equals 14 residues. V was shortened by 3 bases and J by 4 bases, with 13 bases between the two germline ends. Germline CDR1 reads SNHLY; CDR2 reads FYNNEI. CDR3 sequence (DNA): TGTGCCAGCAGTGATATTGGTAGTGGTTACGAGCAGTACTTC. This codes for CASSDIGSGYEQYF. The full variable domain, with the rest looked up from reference TRBV2 and TRBJ2-7, is EPEVTQTPSHQVTQMGQEVILRCVPISNHLYFYWYRQILGQKVEFLVSFYNNEISEKSEIFDDQFSVERPDGSNFTLKIRSTKLEDSAMYFCASSDIGSGYEQYFGPGTRLTVT.

The chain employs TRBV6-5 and TRBJ1-2; TRBD1 agrees at 9 bases. The ends lost 6 bases at V and 2 bases at J; junction bases unmatched: 4. Germline CDR1 is MNHEY and CDR2 is SVGAGI. The CDR3 consists of 14 residues. The CDR3 region has the DNA TGTGCCAGCAGCTCCGGGACAGGGAACTATGGCTACACCTTC. This gives the protein CASSSGTGNYGYTF.

The chain recombines TRBV13 with TRBJ1-2; 11 nucleotides align to TRBD1. Germline assignment: CDR1 PRHDT and CDR2 FYEKMQ (reference sequence). This CDR3 comprises 15 residues. J gave up 4 bases and V 5 bases, and 6 bases lay outside the gene matches. The CDR3 nucleotides read TGTGCCAGCAGCCCCTGGACAGGGGGCGTCTATGGCTACACCTTC. The encoded protein is CASSPWTGGVYGYTF.